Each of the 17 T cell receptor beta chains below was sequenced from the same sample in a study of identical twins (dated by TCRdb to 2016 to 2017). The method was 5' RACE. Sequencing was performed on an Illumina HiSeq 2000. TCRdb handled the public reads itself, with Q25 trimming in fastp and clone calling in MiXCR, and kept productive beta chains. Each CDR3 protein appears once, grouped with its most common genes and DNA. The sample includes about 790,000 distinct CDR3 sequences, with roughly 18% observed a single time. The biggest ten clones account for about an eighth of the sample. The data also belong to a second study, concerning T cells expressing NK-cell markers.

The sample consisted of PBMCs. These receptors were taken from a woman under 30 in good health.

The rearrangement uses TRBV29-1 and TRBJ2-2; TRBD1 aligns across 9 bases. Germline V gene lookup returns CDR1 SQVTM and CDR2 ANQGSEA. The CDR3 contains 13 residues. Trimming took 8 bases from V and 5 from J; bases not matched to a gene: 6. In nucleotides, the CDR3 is TGCAGCCTGAGGACAGGGGTGACCGGGGAGCTGTTTTTT. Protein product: CSLRTGVTGELFF.

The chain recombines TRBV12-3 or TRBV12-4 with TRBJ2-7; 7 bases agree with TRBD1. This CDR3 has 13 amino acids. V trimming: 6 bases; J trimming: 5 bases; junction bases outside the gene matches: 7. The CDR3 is CASRIQGFDEQYF. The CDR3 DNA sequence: TGTGCCAGCAGAATACAGGGGTTCGACGAGCAGTACTTC.

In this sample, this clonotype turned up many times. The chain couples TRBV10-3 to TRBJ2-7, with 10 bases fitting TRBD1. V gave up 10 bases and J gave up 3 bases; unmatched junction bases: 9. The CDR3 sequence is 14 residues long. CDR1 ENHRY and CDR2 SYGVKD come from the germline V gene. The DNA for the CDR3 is TGTGCCAGCGCCCCGGACAGGGGGAGCTACGAGCAGTACTTC. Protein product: CASAPDRGSYEQYF.

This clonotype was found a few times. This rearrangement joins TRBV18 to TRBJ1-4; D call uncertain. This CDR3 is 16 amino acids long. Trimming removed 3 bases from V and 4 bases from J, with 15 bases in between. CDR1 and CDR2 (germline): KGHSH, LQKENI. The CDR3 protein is CASSPLPQGYNEKLFF. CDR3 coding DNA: TGTGCCAGCTCACCGCTTCCACAAGGGTATAATGAAAAACTGTTTTTT. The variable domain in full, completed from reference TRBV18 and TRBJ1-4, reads NAGVMQNPRHLVRRRGQEARLRCSPMKGHSHVYWYRQLPEEGLKFMVYLQKENIIDESGMPKERFSAEFPKEGPSILRIQQVVRGDSAAYFCASSPLPQGYNEKLFFGSGTQLSVL.

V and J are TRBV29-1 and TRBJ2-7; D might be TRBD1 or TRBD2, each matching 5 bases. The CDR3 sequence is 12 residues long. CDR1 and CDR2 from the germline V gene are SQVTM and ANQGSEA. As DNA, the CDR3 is TGCGGCTTCAAGGGGAGCTCCTACGAGCAGTACTTC. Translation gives CGFKGSSYEQYF.

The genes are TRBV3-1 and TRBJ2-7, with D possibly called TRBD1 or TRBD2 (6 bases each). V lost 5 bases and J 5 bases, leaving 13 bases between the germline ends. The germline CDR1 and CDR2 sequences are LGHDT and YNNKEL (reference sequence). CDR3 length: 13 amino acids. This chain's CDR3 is CASSYRGRHEQYF. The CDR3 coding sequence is TGTGCCAGCAGCTACCGGGGGCGACACGAGCAGTACTTC.

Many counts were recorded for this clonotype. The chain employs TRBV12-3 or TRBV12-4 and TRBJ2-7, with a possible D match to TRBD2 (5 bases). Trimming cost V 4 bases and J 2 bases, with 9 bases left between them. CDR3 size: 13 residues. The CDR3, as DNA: TGTGCCAGCAGTTCGAGCGGTACCTACGAGCAGTACTTC. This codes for CASSSSGTYEQYF.

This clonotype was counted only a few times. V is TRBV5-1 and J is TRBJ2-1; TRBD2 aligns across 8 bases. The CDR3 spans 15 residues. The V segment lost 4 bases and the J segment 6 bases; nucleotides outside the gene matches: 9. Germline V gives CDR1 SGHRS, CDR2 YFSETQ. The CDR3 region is CASSLGLAVPNEQFF. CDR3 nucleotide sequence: TGCGCCAGCAGCCTAGGACTAGCCGTACCCAATGAGCAGTTCTTC.

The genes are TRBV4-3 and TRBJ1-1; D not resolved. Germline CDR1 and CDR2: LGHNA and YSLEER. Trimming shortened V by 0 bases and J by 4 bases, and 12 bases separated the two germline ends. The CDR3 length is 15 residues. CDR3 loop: CASSQDRGAATEAFF. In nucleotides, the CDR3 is TGCGCCAGCAGCCAAGATCGGGGAGCGGCCACTGAAGCTTTCTTT.

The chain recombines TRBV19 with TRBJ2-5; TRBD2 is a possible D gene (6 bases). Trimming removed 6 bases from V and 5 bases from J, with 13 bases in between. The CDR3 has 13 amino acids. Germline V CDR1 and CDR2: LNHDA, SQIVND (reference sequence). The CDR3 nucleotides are TGTGCCAGTAGGAAAGAGCGGGCGGAGACCCAGTACTTC. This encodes CASRKERAETQYF.

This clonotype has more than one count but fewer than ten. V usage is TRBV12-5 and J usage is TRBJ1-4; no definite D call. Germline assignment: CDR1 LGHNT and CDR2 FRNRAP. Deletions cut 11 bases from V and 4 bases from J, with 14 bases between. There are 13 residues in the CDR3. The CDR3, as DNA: TGTGCTTCGCTCGGGGAGTATAATGAAAAACTGTTTTTT. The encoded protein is CASLGEYNEKLFF.

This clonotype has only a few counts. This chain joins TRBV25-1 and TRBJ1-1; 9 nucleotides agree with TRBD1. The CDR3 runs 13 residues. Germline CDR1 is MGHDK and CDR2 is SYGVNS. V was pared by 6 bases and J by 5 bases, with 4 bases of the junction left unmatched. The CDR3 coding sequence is TGTGCCAGCAGGGACAGGGGTTGGACTGAAGCTTTCTTT. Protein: CASRDRGWTEAFF.

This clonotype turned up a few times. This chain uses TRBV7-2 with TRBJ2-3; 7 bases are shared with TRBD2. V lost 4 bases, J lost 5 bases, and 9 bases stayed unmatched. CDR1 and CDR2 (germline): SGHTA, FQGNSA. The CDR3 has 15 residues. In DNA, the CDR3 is TGTGCCAGCAGCTGGGTGGCGGGAGAAATAGATACGCAGTATTTT. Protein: CASSWVAGEIDTQYF.

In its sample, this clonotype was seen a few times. CDR3 residues: CASSATRSYNEQFF. DNA of the CDR3: TGTGCCAGCTCGGCGACTCGCTCCTACAATGAGCAGTTCTTC. The chain joins TRBV18 to TRBJ2-1, with no clear D. This CDR3 comprises 14 residues. Trimming took off 6 bases at V and 0 bases at J, with 9 bases between the two ends. Germline V lookup: CDR1 KGHSH, CDR2 LQKENI. The whole variable domain, filled in from reference TRBV18 and TRBJ2-1, reads NAGVMQNPRHLVRRRGQEARLRCSPMKGHSHVYWYRQLPEEGLKFMVYLQKENIIDESGMPKERFSAEFPKEGPSILRIQQVVRGDSAAYFCASSATRSYNEQFFGPGTRLTVL.

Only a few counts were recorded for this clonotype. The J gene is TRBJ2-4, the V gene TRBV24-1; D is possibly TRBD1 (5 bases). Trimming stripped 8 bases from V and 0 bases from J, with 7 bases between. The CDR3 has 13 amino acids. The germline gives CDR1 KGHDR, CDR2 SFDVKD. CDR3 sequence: CATTGQAKNIQYF. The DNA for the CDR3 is TGTGCCACCACAGGGCAAGCCAAAAACATTCAGTACTTC.

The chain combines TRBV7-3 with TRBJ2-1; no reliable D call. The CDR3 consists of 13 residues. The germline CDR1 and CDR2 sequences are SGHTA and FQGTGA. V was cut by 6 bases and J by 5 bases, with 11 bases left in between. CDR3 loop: CASSFGANNEQFF. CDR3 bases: TGTGCCAGCAGTTTCGGAGCAAACAATGAGCAGTTCTTC.

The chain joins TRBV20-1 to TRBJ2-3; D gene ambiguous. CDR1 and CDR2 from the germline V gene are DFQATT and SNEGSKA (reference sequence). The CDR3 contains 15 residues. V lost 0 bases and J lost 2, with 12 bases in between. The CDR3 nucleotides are TGCAGTGCTAGAGATAGGCGGAAACCCACAGATACGCAGTATTTT. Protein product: CSARDRRKPTDTQYF.